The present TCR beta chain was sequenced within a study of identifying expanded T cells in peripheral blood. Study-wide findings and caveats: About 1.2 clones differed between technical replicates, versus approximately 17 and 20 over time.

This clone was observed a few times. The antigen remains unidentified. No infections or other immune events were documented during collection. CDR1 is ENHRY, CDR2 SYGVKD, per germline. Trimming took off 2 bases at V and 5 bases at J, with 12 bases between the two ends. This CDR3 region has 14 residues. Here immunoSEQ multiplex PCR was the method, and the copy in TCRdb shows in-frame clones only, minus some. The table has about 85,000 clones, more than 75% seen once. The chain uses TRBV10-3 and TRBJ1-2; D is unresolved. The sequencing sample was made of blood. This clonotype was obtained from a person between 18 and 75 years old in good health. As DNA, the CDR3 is TGTGCCATCAGTGAGGTCGAGGGAGTTTATGGCTACACCTTC. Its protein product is CAISEVEGVYGYTF.